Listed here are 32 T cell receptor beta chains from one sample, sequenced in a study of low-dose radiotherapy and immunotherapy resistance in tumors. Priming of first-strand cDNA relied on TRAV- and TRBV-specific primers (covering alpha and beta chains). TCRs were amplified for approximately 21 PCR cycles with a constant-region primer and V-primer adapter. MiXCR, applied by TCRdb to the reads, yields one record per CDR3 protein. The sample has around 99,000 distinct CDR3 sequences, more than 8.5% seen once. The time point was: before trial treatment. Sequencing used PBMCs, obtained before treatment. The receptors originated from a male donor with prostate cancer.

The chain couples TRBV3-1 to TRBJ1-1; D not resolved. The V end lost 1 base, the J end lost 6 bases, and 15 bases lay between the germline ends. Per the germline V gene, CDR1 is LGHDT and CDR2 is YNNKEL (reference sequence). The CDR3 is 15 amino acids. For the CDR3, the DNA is TGTGCCAGCAGCCAAGCATCTGGGGTTAGGTCTGAAGCTTTCTTT. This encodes CASSQASGVRSEAFF. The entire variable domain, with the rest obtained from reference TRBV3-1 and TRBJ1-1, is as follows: DTAVSQTPKYLVTQMGNDKSIKCEQNLGHDTMYWYKQDSKKFLKIMFSYNNKELIINETVPNRFSPKSPDKAHLNLHINSLELGDSAVYFCASSQASGVRSEAFFGQGTRLTVV.

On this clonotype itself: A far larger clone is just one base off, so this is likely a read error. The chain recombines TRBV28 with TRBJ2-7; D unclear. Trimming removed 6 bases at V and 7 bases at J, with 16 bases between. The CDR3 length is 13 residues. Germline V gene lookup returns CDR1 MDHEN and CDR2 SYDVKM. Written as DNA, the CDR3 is TGTGCCAGCAGCACTACGAAGGGCAATGAGCAGTACTTC. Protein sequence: CASSTTKGNEQYF.

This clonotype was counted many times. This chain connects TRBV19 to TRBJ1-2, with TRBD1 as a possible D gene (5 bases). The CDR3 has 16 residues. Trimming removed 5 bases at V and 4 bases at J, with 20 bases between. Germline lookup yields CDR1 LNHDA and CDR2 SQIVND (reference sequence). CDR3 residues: CASSPWEHGGGYGYTF. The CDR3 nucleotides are TGTGCCAGTAGTCCTTGGGAGCACGGGGGTGGCTATGGCTACACCTTC.

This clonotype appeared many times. DNA of the CDR3: TGCAGTGCTTCAGACAGGGGGCTCAACTATGGCTACACCTTC. Translating it yields CSASDRGLNYGYTF. V gene TRBV20-1 combines with J gene TRBJ1-2; 10 nucleotides align to TRBD1. Per the germline V gene, CDR1 is DFQATT and CDR2 is SNEGSKA (reference sequence). Germline trimming cut 5 bases from V and 2 bases from J; bases unmatched to any gene: 5. The CDR3 loop spans 14 amino acids.

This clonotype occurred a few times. In DNA, the CDR3 is TGTGCCAGCAGCCAAAACCCGGGACTAGCGGGTAACGAGCAGTACTTC. Its translation: CASSQNPGLAGNEQYF. The chain carries TRBV3-1 and TRBJ2-7; 12 bases agree with TRBD2. J gave up 5 bases and V 2 bases, and 7 bases lay outside the gene matches. This CDR3 has 16 amino acids. Germline assignment: CDR1 LGHDT and CDR2 YNNKEL (reference sequence).

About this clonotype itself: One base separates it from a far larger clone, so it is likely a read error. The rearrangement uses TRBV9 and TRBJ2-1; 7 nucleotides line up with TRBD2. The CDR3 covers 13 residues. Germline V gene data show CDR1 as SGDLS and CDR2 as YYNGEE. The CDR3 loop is CASALAVQETQFF. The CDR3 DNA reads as TGTGCTAGCGCCCTAGCGGTTCAAGAGACCCAGTTCTTC.

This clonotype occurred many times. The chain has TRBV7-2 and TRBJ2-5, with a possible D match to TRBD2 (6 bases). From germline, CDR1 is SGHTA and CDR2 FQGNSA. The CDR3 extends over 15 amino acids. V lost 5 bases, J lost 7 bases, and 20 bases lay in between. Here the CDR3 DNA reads TGTGCCAGCAGCCTAGGACTATTCGTGAAGGGGACCCAGTACTTC. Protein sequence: CASSLGLFVKGTQYF.

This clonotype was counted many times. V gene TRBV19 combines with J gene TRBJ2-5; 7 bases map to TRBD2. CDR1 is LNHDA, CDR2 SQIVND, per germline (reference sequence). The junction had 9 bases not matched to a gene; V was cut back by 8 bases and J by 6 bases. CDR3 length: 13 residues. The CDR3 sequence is CASSWQGGQTQYF. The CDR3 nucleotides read TGTGCCAGTTCGTGGCAGGGAGGGCAGACCCAGTACTTC.

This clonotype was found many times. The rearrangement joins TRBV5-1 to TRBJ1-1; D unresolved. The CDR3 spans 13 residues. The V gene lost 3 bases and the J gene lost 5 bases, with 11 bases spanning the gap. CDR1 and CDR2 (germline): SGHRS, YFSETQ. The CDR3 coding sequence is TGCGCCAGCAGCTGGAGTGAAGGTACTGAAGCTTTCTTT. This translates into CASSWSEGTEAFF.

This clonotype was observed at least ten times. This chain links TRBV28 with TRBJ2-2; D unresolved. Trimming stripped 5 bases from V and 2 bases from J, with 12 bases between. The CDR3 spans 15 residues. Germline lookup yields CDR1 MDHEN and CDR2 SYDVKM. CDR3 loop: CASSQWVTNTGELFF. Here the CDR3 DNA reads TGTGCCAGCAGTCAGTGGGTCACAAACACCGGGGAGCTGTTTTTT.

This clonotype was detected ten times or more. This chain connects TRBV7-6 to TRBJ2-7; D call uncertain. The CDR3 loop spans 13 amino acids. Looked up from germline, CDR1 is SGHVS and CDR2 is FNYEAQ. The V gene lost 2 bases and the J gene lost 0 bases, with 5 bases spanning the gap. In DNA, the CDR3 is TGTGCCAGCAGCTTACTCAACTCCTACGAGCAGTACTTC. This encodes CASSLLNSYEQYF.

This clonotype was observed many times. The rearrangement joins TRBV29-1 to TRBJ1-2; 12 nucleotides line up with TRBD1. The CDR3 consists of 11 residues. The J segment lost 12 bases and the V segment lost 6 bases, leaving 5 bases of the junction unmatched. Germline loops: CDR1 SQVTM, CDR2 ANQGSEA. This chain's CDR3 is CSVGDRGQHTF. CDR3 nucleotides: TGCAGCGTGGGGGACAGGGGGCAGCACACCTTC.

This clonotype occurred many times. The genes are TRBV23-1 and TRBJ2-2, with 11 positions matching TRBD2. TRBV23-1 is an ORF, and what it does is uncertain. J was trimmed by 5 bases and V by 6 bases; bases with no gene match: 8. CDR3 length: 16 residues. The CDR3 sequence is CASSPQGTSGTGELFF. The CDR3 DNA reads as TGCGCCAGCAGCCCACAGGGGACTAGCGGTACCGGGGAGCTGTTTTTT.

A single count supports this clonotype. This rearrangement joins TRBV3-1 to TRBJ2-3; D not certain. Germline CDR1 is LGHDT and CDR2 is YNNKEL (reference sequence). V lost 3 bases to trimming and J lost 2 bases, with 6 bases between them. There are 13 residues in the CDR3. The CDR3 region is CASSQEITDTQYF. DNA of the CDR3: TGTGCCAGCAGCCAGGAAATCACAGATACGCAGTATTTT.

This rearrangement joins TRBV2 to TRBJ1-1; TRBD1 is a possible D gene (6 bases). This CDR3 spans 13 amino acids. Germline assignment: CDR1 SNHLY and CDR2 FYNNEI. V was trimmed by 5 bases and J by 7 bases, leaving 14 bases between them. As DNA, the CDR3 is TGTGCCAGCAGTTACGCTCAGGGGAATGAAGCTTTCTTT. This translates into CASSYAQGNEAFF.

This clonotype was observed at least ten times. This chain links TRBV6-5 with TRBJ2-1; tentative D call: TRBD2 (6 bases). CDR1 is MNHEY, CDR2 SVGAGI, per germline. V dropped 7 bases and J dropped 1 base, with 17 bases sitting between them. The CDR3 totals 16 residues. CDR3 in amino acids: CASTLRGIGSYNEQFF. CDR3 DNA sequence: TGTGCCAGCACCCTTCGGGGGATCGGTTCCTACAATGAGCAGTTCTTC.

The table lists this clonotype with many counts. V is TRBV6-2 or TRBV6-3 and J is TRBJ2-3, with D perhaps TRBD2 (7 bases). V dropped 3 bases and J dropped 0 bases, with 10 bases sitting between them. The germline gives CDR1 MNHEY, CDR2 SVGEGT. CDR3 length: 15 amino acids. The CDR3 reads CASSYGGASTDTQYF. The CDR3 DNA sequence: TGTGCCAGCAGTTATGGGGGGGCTAGCACAGATACGCAGTATTTT.

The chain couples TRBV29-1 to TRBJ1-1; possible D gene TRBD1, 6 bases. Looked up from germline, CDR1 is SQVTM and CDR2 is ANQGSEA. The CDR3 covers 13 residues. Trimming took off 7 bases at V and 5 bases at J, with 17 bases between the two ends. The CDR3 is CSAAYYRETEAFF. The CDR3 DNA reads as TGCAGCGCAGCCTACTACAGGGAGACTGAAGCTTTCTTT.

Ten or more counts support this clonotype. The CDR3 is CASRTSGGNYEQYF. The CDR3 DNA follows: TGTGCCAGCAGGACTAGCGGGGGAAACTACGAGCAGTACTTC. This chain joins TRBV13 and TRBJ2-7, with TRBD2 identical over 12 bases. In germline, CDR1 is PRHDT, CDR2 FYEKMQ (reference sequence). This CDR3 has 14 amino acids. The ends lost 6 bases at V and 3 bases at J; junction bases unmatched: 3.

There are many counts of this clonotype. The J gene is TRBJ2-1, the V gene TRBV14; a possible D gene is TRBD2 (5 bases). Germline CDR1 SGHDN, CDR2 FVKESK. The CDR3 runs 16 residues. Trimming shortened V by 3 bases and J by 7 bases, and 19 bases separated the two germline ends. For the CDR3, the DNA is TGTGCCAGCAGCCAGGGCCTGGCGACTCGCGGGAATGAGCAGTTCTTC. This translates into CASSQGLATRGNEQFF.

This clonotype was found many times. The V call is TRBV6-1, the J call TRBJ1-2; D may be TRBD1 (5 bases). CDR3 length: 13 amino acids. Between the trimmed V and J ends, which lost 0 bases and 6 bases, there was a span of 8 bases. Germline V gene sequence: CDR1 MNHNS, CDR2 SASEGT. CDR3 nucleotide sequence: TGTGCCAGCAGTGAAGCAGGGGTGCATGGCTACACCTTC. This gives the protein CASSEAGVHGYTF.

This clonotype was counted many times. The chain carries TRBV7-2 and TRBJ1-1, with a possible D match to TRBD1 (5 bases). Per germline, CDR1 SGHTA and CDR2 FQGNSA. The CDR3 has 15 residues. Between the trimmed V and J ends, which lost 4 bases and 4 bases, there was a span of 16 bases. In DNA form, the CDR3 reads TGTGCCAGCAGCTCGTCCGGGACGGCCGGCACTGAAGCTTTCTTT. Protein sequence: CASSSSGTAGTEAFF.

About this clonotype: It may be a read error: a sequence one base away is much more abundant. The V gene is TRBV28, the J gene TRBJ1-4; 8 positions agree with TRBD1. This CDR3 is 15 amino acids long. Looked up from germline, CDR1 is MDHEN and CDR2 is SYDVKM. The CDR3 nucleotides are TGTGCCAGCAGTTCGCTCCAGGGGGCTAATGAAAAACTGGTTTTT. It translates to CASSSLQGANEKLVF.

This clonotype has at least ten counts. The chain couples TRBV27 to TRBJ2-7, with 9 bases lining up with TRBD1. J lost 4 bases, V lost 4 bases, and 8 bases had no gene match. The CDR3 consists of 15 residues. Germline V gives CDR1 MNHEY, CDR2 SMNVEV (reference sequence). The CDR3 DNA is TGTGCCAGCAGTTCCGGGACAGGGAAAAAGTACGAGCAGTACTTC. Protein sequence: CASSSGTGKKYEQYF.

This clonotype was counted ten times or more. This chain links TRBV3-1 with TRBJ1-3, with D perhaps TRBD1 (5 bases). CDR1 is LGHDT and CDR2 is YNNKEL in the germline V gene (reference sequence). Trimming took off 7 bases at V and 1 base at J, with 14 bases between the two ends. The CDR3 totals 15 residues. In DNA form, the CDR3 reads TGTGCCAGCATCGGCCAGGGACCTTCTGGAAACACCATATATTTT. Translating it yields CASIGQGPSGNTIYF.

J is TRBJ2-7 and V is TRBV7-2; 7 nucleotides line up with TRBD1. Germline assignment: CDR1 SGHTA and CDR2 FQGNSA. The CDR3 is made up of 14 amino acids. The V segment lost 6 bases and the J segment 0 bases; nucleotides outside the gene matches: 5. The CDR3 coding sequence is TGTGCCAGCAGACAGACAGGGCCCTCCTACGAGCAGTACTTC. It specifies CASRQTGPSYEQYF.

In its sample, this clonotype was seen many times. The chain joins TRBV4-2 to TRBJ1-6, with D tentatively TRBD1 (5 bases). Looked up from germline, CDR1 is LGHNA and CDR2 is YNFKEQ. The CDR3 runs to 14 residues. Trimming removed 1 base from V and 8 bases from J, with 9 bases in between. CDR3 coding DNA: TGTGCCAGCAGCCAAGGTGGGACGGATTCACCCCTCCACTTT. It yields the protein CASSQGGTDSPLHF.

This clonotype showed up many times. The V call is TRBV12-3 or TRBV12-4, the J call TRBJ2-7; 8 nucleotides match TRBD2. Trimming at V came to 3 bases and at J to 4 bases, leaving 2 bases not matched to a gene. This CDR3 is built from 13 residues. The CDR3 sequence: CASSFGLAYEQYF. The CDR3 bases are TGTGCCAGCAGTTTTGGACTAGCTTACGAGCAGTACTTC.

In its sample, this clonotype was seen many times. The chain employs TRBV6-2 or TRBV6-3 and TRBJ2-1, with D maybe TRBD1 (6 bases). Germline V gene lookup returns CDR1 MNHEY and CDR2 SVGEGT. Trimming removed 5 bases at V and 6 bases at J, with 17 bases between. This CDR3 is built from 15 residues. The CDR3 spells CASSMAWDTSNEQFF. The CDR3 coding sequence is TGTGCCAGCAGTATGGCTTGGGACACGTCCAATGAGCAGTTCTTC.

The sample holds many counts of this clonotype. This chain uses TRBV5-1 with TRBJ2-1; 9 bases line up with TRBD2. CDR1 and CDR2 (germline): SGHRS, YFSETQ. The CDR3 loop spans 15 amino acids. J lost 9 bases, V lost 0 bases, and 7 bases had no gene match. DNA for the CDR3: TGCGCCAGCAGCTTGGACGGACTAGCGTCCAGTGAGCAGTTCTTC. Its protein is CASSLDGLASSEQFF.

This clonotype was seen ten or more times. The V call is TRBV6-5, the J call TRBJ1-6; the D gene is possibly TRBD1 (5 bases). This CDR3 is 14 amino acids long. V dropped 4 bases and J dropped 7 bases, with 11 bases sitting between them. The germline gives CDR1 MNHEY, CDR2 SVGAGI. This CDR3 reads CASSWQGENSPLHF. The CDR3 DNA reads TGTGCCAGCAGTTGGCAGGGCGAAAATTCACCCCTCCACTTT.

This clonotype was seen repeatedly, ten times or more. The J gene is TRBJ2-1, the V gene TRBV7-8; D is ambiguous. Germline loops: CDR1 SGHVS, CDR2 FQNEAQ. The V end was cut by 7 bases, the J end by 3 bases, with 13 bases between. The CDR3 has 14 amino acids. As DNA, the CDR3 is TGTGCCAGCAACGACGGCGCGCTCTACAATGAGCAGTTCTTC. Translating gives CASNDGALYNEQFF.